This is a list of T cell receptor beta chains from one sample in a study of cytomegalovirus exposure and HLA in healthy donors. Repertoires were generated with immunoSEQ multiplex PCR, while TCRdb's copy carries only in-frame clones and drops some. The sample consists of 90,000 to 140,000 clones, more than 65% of them appearing once. Material for sequencing was PBMCs. Every receptor here comes from a man aged 25 to 40 in good health and CMV-seronegative. CDR3s include the opening cysteine and the closing phenylalanine or tryptophan. The order of the fields is CDR3 protein, CDR3 DNA, D gene, J gene, V gene, clone size. The D gene is left open where the match is weak. Where a row states a size, it is once, few, many or the class of an expanded clone; other rows omit it.

cdr3_aa: CAWSVGAGAFF
cdr3_nt: TGTGCCTGGAGTGTAGGGGCAGGCGCTTTCTTT
d_call: .
j_call: TRBJ1-1
v_call: TRBV30
clone_size: .

cdr3_aa: CASSQATAGGTYNEQFF
cdr3_nt: TGCGCCAGCAGCCAAGCCACTGCGGGAGGCACCTACAATGAGCAGTTCTTC
d_call: TRBD2
j_call: TRBJ2-1
v_call: TRBV4-1
clone_size: .

cdr3_aa: CATGAGREGVSSYGYTF
cdr3_nt: TGTGCCACAGGGGCAGGGAGGGAAGGGGTGTCGAGCTATGGCTACACCTTC
d_call: .
j_call: TRBJ1-2
v_call: TRBV28
clone_size: .

cdr3_aa: CASSPQGNGNTIYF
cdr3_nt: TGTGCCAGCAGCCCACAGGGGAATGGAAACACCATATATTTT
d_call: TRBD1
j_call: TRBJ1-3
v_call: TRBV7-2
clone_size: .

cdr3_aa: CASSLRGGTGSYNEQFF
cdr3_nt: TGTGCCAGCAGCTTACGGGGCGGGACAGGGTCGTACAATGAGCAGTTCTTC
d_call: TRBD1
j_call: TRBJ2-1
v_call: TRBV7-3
clone_size: .

cdr3_aa: CASGFVTPGTSGRYYNEQFF
cdr3_nt: TGTGCTAGTGGTTTCGTGACTCCGGGTACTAGCGGCCGGTACTACAATGAGCAGTTCTTC
d_call: TRBD2
j_call: TRBJ2-1
v_call: TRBV12-5
clone_size: once

cdr3_aa: CASSLGQGNTEAFF
cdr3_nt: TGTGCCAGCAGCTTAGGGCAGGGGAACACTGAAGCTTTCTTT
d_call: .
j_call: TRBJ1-1
v_call: TRBV7-8
clone_size: few

cdr3_aa: CASSQVTGKGTEAFF
cdr3_nt: TGTGCCAGCAGCCAAGTGACAGGGAAGGGTACTGAAGCTTTCTTT
d_call: TRBD1
j_call: TRBJ1-1
v_call: TRBV14
clone_size: .

cdr3_aa: CASSTTNRGLGEQYF
cdr3_nt: TGTGCCAGTAGTACAACTAACAGGGGGCTAGGAGAGCAGTACTTC
d_call: TRBD1
j_call: TRBJ2-7
v_call: TRBV19
clone_size: .

cdr3_aa: CASSREGTTAYNEQFF
cdr3_nt: TGCGCCAGCAGCCGAGAGGGGACTACCGCCTACAATGAGCAGTTCTTC
d_call: TRBD2
j_call: TRBJ2-1
v_call: TRBV4-3
clone_size: .

cdr3_aa: CASSLGGGRNTEAFF
cdr3_nt: TGCGCCAGCAGCTTGGGAGGGGGCAGGAACACTGAAGCTTTCTTT
d_call: TRBD1
j_call: TRBJ1-1
v_call: TRBV5-1
clone_size: once

cdr3_aa: CASSEAGTGRQPQHF
cdr3_nt: TGTGCCAGCAGTGAAGCCGGGACAGGGCGCCAGCCCCAGCATTTT
d_call: TRBD1
j_call: TRBJ1-5
v_call: TRBV6-1
clone_size: once

cdr3_aa: CASNDRGSPLHF
cdr3_nt: TGTGCCAGCAACGACAGGGGTTCACCCCTCCACTTT
d_call: TRBD1
j_call: TRBJ1-6
v_call: TRBV28
clone_size: few

cdr3_aa: CAISEGHISGASRPNEQFF
cdr3_nt: TGTGCCATCAGTGAGGGGCACATTAGCGGGGCATCCCGACCCAATGAGCAGTTCTTC
d_call: TRBD2
j_call: TRBJ2-1
v_call: TRBV10-3
clone_size: .

cdr3_aa: CASRSGGRYNEQFF
cdr3_nt: TGTGCCAGCAGGTCGGGAGGACGGTACAATGAGCAGTTCTTC
d_call: TRBD2
j_call: TRBJ2-1
v_call: TRBV28
clone_size: .

cdr3_aa: CAISETADLNNEQFF
cdr3_nt: TGTGCCATCAGTGAGACAGCGGATCTCAACAATGAGCAGTTCTTC
d_call: .
j_call: TRBJ2-1
v_call: TRBV10-3
clone_size: .

cdr3_aa: CASSERGWTEAFF
cdr3_nt: TGTGCCAGCAGTGAACGGGGGTGGACTGAAGCTTTCTTT
d_call: .
j_call: TRBJ1-1
v_call: TRBV6-1
clone_size: .

cdr3_aa: CASIGTGKGITEAFF
cdr3_nt: TGTGCCAGCATAGGGACAGGGAAAGGAATCACTGAAGCTTTCTTC
d_call: TRBD1
j_call: TRBJ1-1
v_call: TRBV28
clone_size: .

cdr3_aa: CASSPGDWRSSYEQYF
cdr3_nt: TGTGCCAGCAGCCCTGGTGACTGGCGGTCCTCCTACGAGCAGTACTTC
d_call: .
j_call: TRBJ2-7
v_call: TRBV7-6
clone_size: once

cdr3_aa: CASSPLQGLNTEAFF
cdr3_nt: TGTGCCAGCAGCCCACTACAGGGCTTGAACACTGAAGCTTTCTTT
d_call: .
j_call: TRBJ1-1
v_call: TRBV7-2
clone_size: .

cdr3_aa: CASYSGKLTIKDTQYF
cdr3_nt: TGTGCCAGCTATAGCGGGAAGCTCACGATAAAAGATACGCAGTATTTT
d_call: TRBD2
j_call: TRBJ2-3
v_call: TRBV28
clone_size: .

cdr3_aa: CASSQDTSGYGYTF
cdr3_nt: TGCGCCAGCAGCCAAGATACATCGGGCTATGGCTACACCTTC
d_call: .
j_call: TRBJ1-2
v_call: TRBV4-3
clone_size: once

cdr3_aa: CASSLSGRGTGELFF
cdr3_nt: TGTGCCAGCAGTTTATCAGGCAGGGGCACCGGGGAGCTGTTTTTT
d_call: .
j_call: TRBJ2-2
v_call: TRBV27
clone_size: .

cdr3_aa: CASRMTSGSRQYF
cdr3_nt: TGTGCCAGTAGAATGACTAGCGGGAGTCGGCAGTACTTC
d_call: TRBD2
j_call: TRBJ2-7
v_call: TRBV19
clone_size: few

cdr3_aa: CASSYRDGYTF
cdr3_nt: TGTGCCAGCAGCTACAGGGATGGCTACACCTTC
d_call: .
j_call: TRBJ1-2
v_call: TRBV11-1
clone_size: .

cdr3_aa: CAWSVGAGTEAFF
cdr3_nt: TGTGCCTGGAGTGTAGGGGCCGGGACTGAAGCTTTCTTT
d_call: .
j_call: TRBJ1-1
v_call: TRBV30
clone_size: .

cdr3_aa: CASSWQQGNYGYTF
cdr3_nt: TGTGCCAGCAGTTGGCAACAGGGGAACTATGGCTACACCTTC
d_call: TRBD1
j_call: TRBJ1-2
v_call: TRBV27
clone_size: .

cdr3_aa: CSVEREPSYNEQFF
cdr3_nt: TGCAGCGTAGAGCGGGAACCCTCCTACAATGAGCAGTTCTTC
d_call: TRBD2
j_call: TRBJ2-1
v_call: TRBV29-1
clone_size: .

cdr3_aa: CASSLREGRDFRYYEQYF
cdr3_nt: TGTGCCAGCAGCTTAAGGGAGGGAAGGGATTTCCGCTACTACGAGCAGTACTTC
d_call: TRBD2
j_call: TRBJ2-7
v_call: TRBV7-9
clone_size: few

cdr3_aa: CASSPTSGRASDTQYF
cdr3_nt: TGTGCCAGCAGCCCGACTAGCGGGAGGGCCTCAGATACGCAGTATTTT
d_call: TRBD2
j_call: TRBJ2-3
v_call: TRBV4-2
clone_size: .